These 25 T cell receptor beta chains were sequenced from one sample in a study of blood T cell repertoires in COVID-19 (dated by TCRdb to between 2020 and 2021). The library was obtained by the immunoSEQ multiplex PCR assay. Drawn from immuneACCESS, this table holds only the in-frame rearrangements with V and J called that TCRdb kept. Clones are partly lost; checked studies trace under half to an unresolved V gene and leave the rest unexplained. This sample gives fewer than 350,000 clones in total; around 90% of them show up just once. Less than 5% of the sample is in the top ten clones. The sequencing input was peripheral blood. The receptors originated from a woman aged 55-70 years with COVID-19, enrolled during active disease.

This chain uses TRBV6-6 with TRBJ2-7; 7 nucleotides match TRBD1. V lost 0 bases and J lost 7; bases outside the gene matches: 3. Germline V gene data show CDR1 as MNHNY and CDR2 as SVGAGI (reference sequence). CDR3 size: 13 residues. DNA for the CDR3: TGTGCCAGCAGTTACTCTAACAGGGGAGAGCAGTACTTC. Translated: CASSYSNRGEQYF.

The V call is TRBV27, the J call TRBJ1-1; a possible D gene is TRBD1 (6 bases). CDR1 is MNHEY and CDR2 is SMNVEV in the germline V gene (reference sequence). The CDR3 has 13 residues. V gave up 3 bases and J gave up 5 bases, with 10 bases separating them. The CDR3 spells CASSFGRGTEAFF. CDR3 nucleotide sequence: TGTGCCAGCAGTTTCGGCAGGGGTACTGAAGCTTTCTTT.

The CDR3 DNA is TGCGCCAGCAGCTCAATAACAGGGTCGATAGATACGCAGTATTTT. This encodes CASSSITGSIDTQYF. The chain employs TRBV5-1 and TRBJ2-3; TRBD1 is a possible D gene (6 bases). Between the trimmed V and J ends, which lost 3 bases and 5 bases, there was a span of 16 bases. Germline loops: CDR1 SGHRS, CDR2 YFSETQ. This CDR3 has 15 residues.

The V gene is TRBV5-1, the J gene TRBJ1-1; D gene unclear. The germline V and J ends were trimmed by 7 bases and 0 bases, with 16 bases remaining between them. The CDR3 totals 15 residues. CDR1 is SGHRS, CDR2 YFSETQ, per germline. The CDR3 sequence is CASYNRENLNTEAFF. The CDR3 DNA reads TGCGCCAGCTACAATAGGGAGAATTTGAACACTGAAGCTTTCTTT.

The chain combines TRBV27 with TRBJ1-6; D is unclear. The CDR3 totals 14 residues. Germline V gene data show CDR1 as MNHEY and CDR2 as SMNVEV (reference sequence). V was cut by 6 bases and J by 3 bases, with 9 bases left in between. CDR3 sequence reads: CASRARFYNSPLHF. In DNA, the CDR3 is TGTGCCAGCAGGGCACGTTTCTATAATTCACCCCTCCACTTT.

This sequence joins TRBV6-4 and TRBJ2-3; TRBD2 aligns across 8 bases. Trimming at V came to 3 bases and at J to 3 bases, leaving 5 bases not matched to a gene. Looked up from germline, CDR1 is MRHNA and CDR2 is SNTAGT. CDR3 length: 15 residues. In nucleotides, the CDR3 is TGTGCCAGCAGTGAATGGACTAGCAGTACAGATACGCAGTATTTT. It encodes CASSEWTSSTDTQYF.

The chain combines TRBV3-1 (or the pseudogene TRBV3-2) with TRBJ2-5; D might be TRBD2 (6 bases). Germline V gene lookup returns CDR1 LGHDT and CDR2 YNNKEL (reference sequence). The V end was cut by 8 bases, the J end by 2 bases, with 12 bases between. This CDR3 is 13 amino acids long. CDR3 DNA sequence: TGTGCCAGCTTAGGACTACCACAAGAGACCCAGTACTTC. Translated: CASLGLPQETQYF.

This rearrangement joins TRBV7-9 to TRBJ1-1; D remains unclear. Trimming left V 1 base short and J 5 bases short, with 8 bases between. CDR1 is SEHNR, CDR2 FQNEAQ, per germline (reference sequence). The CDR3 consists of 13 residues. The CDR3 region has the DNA TGTGCCAGCAGCTTAGTCCCCAAAACTGAAGCTTTCTTT. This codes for CASSLVPKTEAFF.

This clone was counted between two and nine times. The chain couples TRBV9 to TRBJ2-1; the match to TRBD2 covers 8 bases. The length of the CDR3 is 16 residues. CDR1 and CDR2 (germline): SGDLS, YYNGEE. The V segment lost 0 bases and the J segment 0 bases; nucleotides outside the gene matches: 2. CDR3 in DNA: TGTGCCAGCAGCGTAGGTAGCGGGGTCTCCTACAATGAGCAGTTCTTC. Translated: CASSVGSGVSYNEQFF.

The CDR3 bases are TGTGCCAGCAGCGTAGGGGTGACTAGACAAAATGAAAAACTGTTTTTT. Protein: CASSVGVTRQNEKLFF. This sequence joins TRBV9 and TRBJ1-4; D ambiguous. Trimming pared 0 bases from V and 5 bases from J, leaving 14 bases between. This CDR3 has 16 residues. Germline lookup yields CDR1 SGDLS and CDR2 YYNGEE.

The CDR3 reads CASRGLADNEQFF. The CDR3 DNA reads TGTGCCAGCAGGGGACTAGCGGACAATGAGCAGTTCTTC. J is TRBJ2-1 and V is TRBV7-2; the match to TRBD2 covers 11 bases. V was pared by 6 bases and J by 5 bases, with 0 bases of the junction left unmatched. Looked up from germline, CDR1 is SGHTA and CDR2 is FQGNSA. The CDR3 consists of 13 residues. Drawing the rest from reference TRBV7-2 and TRBJ2-1, the complete variable domain is GAGVSQSPSNKVTEKGKDVELRCDPISGHTALYWYRQSLGQGLEFLIYFQGNSAPDKSGLPSDRFSAERTGGSVSTLTIQRTQQEDSAVYLCASRGLADNEQFFGPGTRLTVL.

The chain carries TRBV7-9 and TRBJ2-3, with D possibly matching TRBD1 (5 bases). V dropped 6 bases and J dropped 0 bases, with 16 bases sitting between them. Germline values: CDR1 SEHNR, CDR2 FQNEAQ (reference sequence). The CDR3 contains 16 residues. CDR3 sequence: CASSPITGVSTDTQYF. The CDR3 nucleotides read TGTGCCAGCAGTCCCATCACAGGAGTTAGCACAGATACGCAGTATTTT.

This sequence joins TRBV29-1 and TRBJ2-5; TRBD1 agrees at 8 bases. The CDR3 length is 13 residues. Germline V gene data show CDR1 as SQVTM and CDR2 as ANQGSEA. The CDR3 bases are TGCAGTGCCCGGTCAGGGGGCAGAGAGACCCAGTACTTC. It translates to CSARSGGRETQYF.

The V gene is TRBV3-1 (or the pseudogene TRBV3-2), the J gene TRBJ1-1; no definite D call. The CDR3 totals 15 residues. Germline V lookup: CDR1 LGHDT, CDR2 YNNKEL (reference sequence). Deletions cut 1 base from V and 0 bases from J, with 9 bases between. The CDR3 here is CASSQGTTMNTEAFF. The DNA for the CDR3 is TGTGCCAGCAGCCAAGGCACAACCATGAACACTGAAGCTTTCTTT.

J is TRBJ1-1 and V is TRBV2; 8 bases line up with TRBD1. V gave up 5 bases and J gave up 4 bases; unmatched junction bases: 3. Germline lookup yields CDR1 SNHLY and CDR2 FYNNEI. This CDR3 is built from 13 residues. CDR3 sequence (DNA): TGTGCCAGCAGTCGACAGGGGAGCACTGAAGCTTTCTTT. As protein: CASSRQGSTEAFF.

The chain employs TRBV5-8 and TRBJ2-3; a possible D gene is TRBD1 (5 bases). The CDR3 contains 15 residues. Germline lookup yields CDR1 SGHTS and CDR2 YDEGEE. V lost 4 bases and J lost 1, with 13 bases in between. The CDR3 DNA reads TGTGCCAGCAGCACCAGGGTAGGAGGCACAGATACGCAGTATTTT. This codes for CASSTRVGGTDTQYF.

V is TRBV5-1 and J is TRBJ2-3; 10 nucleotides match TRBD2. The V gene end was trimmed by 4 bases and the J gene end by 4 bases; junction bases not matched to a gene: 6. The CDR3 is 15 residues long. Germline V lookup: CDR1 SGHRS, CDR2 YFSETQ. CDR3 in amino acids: CASSGGLAIADTQYF. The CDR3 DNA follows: TGCGCCAGCAGCGGGGGACTAGCGATTGCAGATACGCAGTATTTT.

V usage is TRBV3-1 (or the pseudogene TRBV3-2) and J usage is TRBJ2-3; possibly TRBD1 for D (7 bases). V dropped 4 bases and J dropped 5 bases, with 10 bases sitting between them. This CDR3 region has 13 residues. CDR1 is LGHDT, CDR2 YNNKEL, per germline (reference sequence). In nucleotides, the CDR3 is TGTGCCAGCAGCCCGCAGGGGGGAGATACGCAGTATTTT. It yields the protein CASSPQGGDTQYF.

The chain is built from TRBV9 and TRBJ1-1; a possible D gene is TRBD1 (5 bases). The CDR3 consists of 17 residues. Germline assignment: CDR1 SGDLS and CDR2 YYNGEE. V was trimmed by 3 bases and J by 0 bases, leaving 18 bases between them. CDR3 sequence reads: CASSANKATALNTEAFF. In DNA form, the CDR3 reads TGTGCCAGCAGCGCAAATAAAGCGACAGCTTTGAACACTGAAGCTTTCTTT.

CDR3 amino acids: CASSPVRENGYTF. For the CDR3, the DNA is TGTGCCAGCAGCCCCGTCCGGGAAAATGGCTACACCTTC. This chain connects TRBV28 to TRBJ1-2; D unclear. Germline assignment: CDR1 MDHEN and CDR2 SYDVKM. This CDR3 is built from 13 residues. V was shortened by 6 bases and J by 6 bases, with 14 bases between the two germline ends.

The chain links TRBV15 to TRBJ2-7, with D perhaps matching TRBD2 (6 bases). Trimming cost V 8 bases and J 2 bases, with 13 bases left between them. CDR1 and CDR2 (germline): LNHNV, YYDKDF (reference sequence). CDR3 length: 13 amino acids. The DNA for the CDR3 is TGTGCCACCGGGCGGGACTTAACCTACGAGCAGTACTTC. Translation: CATGRDLTYEQYF.

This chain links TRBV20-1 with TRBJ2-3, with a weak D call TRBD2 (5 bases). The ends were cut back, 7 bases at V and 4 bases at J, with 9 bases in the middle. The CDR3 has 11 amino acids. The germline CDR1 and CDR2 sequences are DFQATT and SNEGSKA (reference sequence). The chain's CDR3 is CSVPAADTQYF. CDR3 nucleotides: TGCAGTGTTCCAGCGGCAGATACGCAGTATTTT.

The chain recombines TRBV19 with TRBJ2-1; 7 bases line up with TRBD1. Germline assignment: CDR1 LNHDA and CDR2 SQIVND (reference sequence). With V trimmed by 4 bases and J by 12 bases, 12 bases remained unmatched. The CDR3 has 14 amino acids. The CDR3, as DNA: TGTGCCAGTAGTACGACAGGGTCCCAAGGTGGGCAGTTCTTC. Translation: CASSTTGSQGGQFF.

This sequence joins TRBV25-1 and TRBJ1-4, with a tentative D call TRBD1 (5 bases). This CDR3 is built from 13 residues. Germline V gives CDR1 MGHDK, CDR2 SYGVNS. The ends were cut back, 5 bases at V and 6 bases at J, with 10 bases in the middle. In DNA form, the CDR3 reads TGTGCCAGCAGTCCCCCGGGGGATGAAAAACTGTTTTTT. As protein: CASSPPGDEKLFF.

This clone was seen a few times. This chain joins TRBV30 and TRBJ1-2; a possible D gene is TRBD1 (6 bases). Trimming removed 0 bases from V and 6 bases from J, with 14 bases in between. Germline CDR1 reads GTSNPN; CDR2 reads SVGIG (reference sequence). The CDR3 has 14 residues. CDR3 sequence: CAWSVRPNRDGYTF. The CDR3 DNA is TGTGCCTGGAGTGTACGACCAAACAGGGATGGCTACACCTTC.